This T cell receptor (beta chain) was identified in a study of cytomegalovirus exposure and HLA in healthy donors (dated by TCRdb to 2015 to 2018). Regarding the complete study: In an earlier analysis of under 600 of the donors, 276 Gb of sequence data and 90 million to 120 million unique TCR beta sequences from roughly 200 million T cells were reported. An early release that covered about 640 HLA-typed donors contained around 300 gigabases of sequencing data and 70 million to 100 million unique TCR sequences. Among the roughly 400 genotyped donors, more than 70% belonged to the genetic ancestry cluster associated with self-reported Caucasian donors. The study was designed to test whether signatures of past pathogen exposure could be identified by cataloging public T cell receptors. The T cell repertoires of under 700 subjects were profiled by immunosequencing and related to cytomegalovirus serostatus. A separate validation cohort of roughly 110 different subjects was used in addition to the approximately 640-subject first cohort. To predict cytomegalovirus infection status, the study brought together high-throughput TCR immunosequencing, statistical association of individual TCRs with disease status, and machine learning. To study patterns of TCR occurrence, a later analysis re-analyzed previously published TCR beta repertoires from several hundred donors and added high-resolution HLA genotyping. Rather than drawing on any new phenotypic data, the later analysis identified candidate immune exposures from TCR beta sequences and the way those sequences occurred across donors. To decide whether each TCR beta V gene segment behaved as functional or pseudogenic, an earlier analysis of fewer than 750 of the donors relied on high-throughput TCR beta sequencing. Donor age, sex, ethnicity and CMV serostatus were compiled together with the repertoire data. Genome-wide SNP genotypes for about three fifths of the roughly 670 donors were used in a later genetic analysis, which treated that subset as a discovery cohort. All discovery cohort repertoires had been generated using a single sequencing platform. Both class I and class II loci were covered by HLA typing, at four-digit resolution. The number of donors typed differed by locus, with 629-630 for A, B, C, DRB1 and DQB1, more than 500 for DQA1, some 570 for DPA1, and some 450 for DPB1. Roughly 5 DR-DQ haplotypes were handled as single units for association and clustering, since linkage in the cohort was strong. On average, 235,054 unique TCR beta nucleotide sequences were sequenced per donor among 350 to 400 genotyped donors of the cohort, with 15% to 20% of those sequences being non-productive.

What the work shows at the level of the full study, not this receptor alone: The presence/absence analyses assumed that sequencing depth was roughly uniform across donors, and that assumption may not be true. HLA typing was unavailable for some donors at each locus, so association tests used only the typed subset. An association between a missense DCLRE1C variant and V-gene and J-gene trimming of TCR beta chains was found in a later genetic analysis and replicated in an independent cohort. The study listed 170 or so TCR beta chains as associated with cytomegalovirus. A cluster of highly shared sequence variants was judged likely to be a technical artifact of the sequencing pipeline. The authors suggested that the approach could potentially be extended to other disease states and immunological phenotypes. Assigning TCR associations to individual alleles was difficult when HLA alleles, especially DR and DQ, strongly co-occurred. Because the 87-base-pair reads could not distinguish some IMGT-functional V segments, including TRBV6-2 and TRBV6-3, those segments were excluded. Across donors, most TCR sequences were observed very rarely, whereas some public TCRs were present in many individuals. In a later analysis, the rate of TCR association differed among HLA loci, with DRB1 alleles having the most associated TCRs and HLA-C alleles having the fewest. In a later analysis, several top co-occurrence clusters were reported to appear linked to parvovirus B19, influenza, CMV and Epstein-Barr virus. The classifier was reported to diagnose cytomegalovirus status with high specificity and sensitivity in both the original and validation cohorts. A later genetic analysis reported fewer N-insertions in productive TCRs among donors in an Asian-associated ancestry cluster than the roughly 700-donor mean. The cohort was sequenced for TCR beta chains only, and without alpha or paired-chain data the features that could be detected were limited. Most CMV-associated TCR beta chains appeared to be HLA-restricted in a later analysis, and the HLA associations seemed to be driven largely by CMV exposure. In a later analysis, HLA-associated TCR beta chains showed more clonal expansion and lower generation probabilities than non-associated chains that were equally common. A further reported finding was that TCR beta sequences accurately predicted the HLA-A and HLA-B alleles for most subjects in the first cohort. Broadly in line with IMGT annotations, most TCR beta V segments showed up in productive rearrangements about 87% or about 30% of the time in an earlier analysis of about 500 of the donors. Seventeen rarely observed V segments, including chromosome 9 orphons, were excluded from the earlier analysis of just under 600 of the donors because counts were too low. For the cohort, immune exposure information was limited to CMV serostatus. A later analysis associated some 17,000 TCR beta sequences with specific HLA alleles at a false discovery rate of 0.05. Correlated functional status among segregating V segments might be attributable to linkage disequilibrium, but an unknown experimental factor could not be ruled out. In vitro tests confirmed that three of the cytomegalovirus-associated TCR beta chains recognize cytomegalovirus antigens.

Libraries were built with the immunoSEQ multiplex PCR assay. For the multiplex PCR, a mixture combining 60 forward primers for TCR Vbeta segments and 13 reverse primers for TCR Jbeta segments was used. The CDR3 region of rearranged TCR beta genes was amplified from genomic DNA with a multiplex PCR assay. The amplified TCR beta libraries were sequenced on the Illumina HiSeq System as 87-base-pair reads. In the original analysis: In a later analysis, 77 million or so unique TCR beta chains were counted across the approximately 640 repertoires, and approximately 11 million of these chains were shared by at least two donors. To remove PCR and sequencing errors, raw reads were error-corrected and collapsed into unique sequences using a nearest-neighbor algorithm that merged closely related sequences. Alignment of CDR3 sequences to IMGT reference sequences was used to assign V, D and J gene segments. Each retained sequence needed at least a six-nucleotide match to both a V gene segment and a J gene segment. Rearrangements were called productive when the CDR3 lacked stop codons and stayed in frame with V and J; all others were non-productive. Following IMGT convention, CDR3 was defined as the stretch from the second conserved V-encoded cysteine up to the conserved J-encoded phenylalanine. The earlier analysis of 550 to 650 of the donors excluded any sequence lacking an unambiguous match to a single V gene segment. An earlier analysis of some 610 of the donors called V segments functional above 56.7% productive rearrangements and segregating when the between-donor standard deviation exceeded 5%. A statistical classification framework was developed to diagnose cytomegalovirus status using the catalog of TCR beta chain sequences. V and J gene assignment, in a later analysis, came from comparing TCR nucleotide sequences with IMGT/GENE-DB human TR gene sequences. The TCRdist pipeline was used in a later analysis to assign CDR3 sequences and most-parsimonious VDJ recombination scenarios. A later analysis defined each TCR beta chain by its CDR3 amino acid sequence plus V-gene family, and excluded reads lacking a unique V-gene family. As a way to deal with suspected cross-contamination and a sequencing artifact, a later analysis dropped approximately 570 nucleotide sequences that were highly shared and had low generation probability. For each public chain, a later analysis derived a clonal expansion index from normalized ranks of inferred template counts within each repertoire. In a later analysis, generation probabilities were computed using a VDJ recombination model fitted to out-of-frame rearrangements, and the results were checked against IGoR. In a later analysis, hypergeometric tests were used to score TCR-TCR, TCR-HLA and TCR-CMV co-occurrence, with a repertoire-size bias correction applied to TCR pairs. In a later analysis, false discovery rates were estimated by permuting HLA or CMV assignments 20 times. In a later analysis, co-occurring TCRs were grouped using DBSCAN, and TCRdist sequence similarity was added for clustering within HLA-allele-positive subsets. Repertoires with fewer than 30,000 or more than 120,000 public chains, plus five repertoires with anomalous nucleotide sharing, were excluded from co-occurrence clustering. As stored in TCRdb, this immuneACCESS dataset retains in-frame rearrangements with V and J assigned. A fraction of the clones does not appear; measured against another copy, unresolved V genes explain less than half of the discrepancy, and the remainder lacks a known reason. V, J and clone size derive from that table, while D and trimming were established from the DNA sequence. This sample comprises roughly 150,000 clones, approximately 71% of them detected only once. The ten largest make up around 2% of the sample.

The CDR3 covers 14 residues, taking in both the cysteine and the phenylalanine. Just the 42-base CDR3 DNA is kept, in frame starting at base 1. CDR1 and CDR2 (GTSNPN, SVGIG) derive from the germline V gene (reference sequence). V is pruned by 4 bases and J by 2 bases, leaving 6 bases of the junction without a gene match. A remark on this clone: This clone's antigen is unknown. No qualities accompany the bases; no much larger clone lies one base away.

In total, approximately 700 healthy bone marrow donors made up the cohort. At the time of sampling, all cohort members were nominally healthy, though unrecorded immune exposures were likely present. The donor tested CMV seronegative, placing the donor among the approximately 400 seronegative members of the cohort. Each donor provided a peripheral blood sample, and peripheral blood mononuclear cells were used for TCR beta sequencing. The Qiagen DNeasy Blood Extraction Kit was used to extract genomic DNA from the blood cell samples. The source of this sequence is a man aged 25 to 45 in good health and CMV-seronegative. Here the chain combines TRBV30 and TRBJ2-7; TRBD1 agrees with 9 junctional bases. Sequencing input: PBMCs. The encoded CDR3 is CAWTVGTGTYEQYF. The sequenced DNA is TGTGCCTGGACCGTGGGGACAGGGACCTACGAGCAGTACTTC.